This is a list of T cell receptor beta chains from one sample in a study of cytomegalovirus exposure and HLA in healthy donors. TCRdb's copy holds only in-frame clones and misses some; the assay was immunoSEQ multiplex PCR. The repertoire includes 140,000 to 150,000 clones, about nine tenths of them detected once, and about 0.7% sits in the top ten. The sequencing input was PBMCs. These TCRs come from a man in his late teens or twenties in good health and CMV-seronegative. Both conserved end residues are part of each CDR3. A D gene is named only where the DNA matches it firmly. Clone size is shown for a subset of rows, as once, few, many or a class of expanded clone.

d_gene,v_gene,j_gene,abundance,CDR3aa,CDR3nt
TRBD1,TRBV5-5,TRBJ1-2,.,CASSLTGQGGYGYTF,TGTGCCAGCAGCTTGACGGGACAGGGGGGATATGGCTACACCTTC
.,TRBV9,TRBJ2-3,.,CASSGVPDTQYF,TGTGCCAGCAGCGGCGTCCCAGATACGCAGTATTTT
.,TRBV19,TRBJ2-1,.,CASSIVVNEQFF,TGTGCCAGTAGTATCGTAGTCAATGAGCAGTTCTTC
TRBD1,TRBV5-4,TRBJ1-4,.,CASSFQGAGSVEKLFF,TGTGCCAGCAGCTTCCAGGGGGCAGGGAGCGTTGAAAAACTGTTTTTT
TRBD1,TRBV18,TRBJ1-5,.,CASSPDRGDQPQHF,TGTGCCAGCTCACCTGACAGGGGGGATCAGCCCCAGCATTTT
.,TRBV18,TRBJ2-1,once,CASSPAEYNEQFF,TGTGCCAGCTCACCGGCAGAATACAATGAGCAGTTCTTC
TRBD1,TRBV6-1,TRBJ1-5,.,CASSEGRGQGDQPQHF,TGTGCCAGCAGTGAAGGGAGAGGACAGGGCGATCAGCCCCAGCATTTT
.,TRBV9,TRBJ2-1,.,CASSVGMLRDEQFF,TGTGCCAGCAGCGTAGGGATGCTTCGGGATGAGCAGTTCTTC
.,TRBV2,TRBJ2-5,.,CASRRGFQETQYF,TGTGCCAGCAGACGCGGTTTCCAAGAGACCCAGTACTTC
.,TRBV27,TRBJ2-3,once,CASSTGNTQYF,TGTGCCAGCAGCACGGGGAATACGCAGTATTTT
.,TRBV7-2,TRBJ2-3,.,CASSFNIQGTDTQYF,TGTGCCAGCAGCTTCAATATTCAGGGCACAGATACGCAGTATTTT
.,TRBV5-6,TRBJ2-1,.,CASSFGGYEQFF,TGTGCCAGCAGCTTCGGGGGTTATGAGCAGTTCTTC
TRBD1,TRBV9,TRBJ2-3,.,CASSGDRMDTDTQYF,TGTGCCAGCAGCGGGGACAGGATGGACACAGATACGCAGTATTTT
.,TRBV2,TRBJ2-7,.,CASSEQGISYEQYF,TGTGCCAGCAGTGAACAGGGGATCTCGTACGAGCAGTACTTC
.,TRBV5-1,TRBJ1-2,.,CASSLDWGWNYGYTF,TGCGCCAGCAGCTTGGACTGGGGCTGGAACTATGGCTACACCTTC
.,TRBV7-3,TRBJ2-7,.,CASSLDSTSYEQYF,TGTGCCAGCAGCTTGGACAGTACCTCCTACGAGCAGTACTTC
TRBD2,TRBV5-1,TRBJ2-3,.,CASSLKASGGARDTQYF,TGCGCCAGCAGCTTGAAGGCTAGCGGGGGGGCCAGAGATACGCAGTATTTT
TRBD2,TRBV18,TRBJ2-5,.,CASSPRSSGTPPTQYF,TGTGCCAGCTCACCAAGGTCTAGCGGGACTCCCCCAACCCAGTACTTC
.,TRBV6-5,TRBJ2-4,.,CASSTGNIQYF,TGTGCCAGCAGCACCGGAAACATTCAGTACTTC
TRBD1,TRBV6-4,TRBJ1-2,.,CASIGTDGYTF,TGTGCCAGCATCGGGACAGATGGCTACACCTTC
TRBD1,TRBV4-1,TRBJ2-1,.,CASSLSDRVTYNEQFF,TGCGCCAGCAGCCTGAGTGACAGGGTGACCTACAATGAGCAGTTCTTC
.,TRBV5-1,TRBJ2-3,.,CASSLWRGRDRADTQYF,TGCGCCAGCAGCCTATGGAGAGGACGGGATAGGGCAGATACGCAGTATTTT
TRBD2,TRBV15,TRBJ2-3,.,CATSRGRRLAGTDTQYF,TGTGCCACCAGCAGAGGCCGACGACTAGCGGGGACAGATACGCAGTATTTT
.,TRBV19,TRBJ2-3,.,CASSLGGDLTDTQYF,TGTGCCAGTAGTCTAGGGGGGGATTTGACAGATACGCAGTATTTT
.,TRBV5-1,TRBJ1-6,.,CASSPGHPINSPLHF,TGCGCCAGCAGCCCCGGACACCCGATCAATTCACCCCTCCACTTT
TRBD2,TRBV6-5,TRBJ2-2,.,CASRKTSGNTGELFF,TGTGCCAGCAGAAAAACTAGCGGCAACACCGGGGAGCTGTTTTTT
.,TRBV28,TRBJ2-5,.,CASSPLPGETQYF,TGTGCCAGCAGTCCCCTTCCGGGGGAGACCCAGTACTTC
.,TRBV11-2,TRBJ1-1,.,CASSHVQGNTEAFF,TGTGCCAGCAGCCACGTCCAGGGGAACACTGAAGCTTTCTTT
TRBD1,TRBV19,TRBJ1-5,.,CASSRGVNQPQHF,TGTGCCAGTAGCAGGGGGGTCAATCAGCCCCAGCATTTT
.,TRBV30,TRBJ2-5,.,CAWTGGGETQYF,TGTGCCTGGACAGGTGGAGGGGAGACCCAGTACTTC
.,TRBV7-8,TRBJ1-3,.,CASSFRRGGAGNTIYF,TGTGCCAGCAGCTTTCGCCGGGGGGGTGCAGGAAACACCATATATTTT
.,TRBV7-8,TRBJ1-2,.,CASSPGGPSNYGYTF,TGTGCCAGCAGCCCTGGCGGCCCTTCGAACTATGGCTACACCTTC
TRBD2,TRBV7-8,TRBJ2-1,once,CASSSWGRGVSYNEQFF,TGTGCCAGCAGCTCCTGGGGGCGGGGGGTGTCCTACAATGAGCAGTTCTTC
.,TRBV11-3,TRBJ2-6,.,CASSEQDFSGANVLTF,TGTGCCAGCAGCGAACAGGATTTCTCTGGGGCCAACGTCCTGACTTTC
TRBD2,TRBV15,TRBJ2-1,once,CASHAGGPANEQFF,TGTGCCAGCCACGCGGGAGGGCCAGCGAATGAGCAGTTCTTC
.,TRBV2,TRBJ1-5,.,CASSARQRNQPQHF,TGTGCCAGCAGTGCAAGACAACGAAATCAGCCCCAGCATTTT
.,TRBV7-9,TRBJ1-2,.,CASSTNRVDGYTF,TGTGCCAGCAGCACTAACAGGGTGGATGGCTACACCTTC
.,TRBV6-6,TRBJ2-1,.,CASRSGSYNEQFF,TGTGCCAGCAGGTCGGGCTCCTACAATGAGCAGTTCTTC
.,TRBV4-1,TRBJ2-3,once,CASMWESGTDTQYF,TGCGCCAGCATGTGGGAGAGCGGCACAGATACGCAGTATTTT
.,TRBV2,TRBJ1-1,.,CASRRAGLEPRPFF,TGTGCCAGCAGGAGGGCAGGACTCGAACCTCGCCCTTTCTTT
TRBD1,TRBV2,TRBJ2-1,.,CASSGPAGGFNEQFF,TGTGCCAGCAGTGGGCCGGCAGGGGGTTTCAATGAGCAGTTCTTC
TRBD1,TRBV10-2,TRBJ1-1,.,CASSKRQGPNTEAFF,TGCGCCAGCAGCAAAAGACAGGGTCCGAACACTGAAGCTTTCTTT
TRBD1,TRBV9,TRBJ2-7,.,CASSVLDRAYEQYF,TGTGCCAGCAGCGTACTGGACAGGGCCTACGAGCAGTACTTC
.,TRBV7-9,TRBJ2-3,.,CASSLVGADTQYF,TGTGCCAGCAGCTTAGTAGGAGCAGATACGCAGTATTTT
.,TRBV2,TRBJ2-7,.,CASSEWSSYEQYF,TGTGCCAGCAGTGAGTGGAGCTCCTACGAGCAGTACTTC
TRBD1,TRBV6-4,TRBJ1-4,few,CASSEGRGDEKLFF,TGTGCCAGCAGTGAAGGCAGGGGGGACGAAAAACTGTTTTTT
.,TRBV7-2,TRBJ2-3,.,CASSYSKLGGIWDTQYF,TGTGCCAGCAGCTATTCTAAACTGGGAGGTATATGGGATACGCAGTATTTT
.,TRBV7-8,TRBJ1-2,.,CASSAYRVSNYGYTF,TGTGCCAGCAGCGCCTACCGGGTTTCGAACTATGGCTACACCTTC
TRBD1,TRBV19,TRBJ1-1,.,CASSVPRTGGWDPEAFF,TGTGCCAGTAGTGTCCCCCGGACAGGGGGGTGGGACCCTGAAGCTTTCTTT
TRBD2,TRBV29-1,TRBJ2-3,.,CSVEWLAGAGSGDTQYF,TGCAGCGTTGAGTGGCTAGCGGGAGCTGGCTCTGGAGATACGCAGTATTTT
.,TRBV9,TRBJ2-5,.,CASSVRVETQYF,TGTGCCAGCAGCGTAAGAGTCGAGACCCAGTACTTC
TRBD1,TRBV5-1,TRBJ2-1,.,CASSLEPDRVSGEQFF,TGCGCCAGCAGCTTGGAACCGGACAGGGTTTCTGGTGAGCAGTTCTTC
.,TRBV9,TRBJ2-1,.,CASSGDGEQFF,TGTGCCAGCAGCGGCGATGGTGAGCAGTTCTTC
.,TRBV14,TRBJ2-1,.,CASSHRGSGNEQFF,TGTGCCAGCAGCCATAGGGGTAGTGGCAATGAGCAGTTCTTC